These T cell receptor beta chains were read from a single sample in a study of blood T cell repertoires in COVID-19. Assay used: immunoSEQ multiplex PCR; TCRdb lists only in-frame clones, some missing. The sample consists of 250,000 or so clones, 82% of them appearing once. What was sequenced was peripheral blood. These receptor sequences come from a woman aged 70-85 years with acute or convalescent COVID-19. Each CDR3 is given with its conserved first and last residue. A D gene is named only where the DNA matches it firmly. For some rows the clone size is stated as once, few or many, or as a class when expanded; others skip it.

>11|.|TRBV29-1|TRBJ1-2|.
TGCAGCGTTGCACTAAACTATGGCTACACCTTC
CSVALNYGYTF
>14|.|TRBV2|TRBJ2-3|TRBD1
TGTGCCAGCAGTGGTTTCAGGGGGACAGATACGCAGTATTTT
CASSGFRGTDTQYF
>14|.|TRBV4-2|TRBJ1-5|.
TGTGCCAGCAGCCGAGACGGGGGAAATCAGCCCCAGCATTTT
CASSRDGGNQPQHF
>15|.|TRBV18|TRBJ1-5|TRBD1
TGTGCCAGCTCACCACCAGGACAGGGATCTCAGCCCCAGCATTTT
CASSPPGQGSQPQHF
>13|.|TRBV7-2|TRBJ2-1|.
TGTGCCAGCAGCTTAGCGGGGGGATCTGAGCAGTTCTTC
CASSLAGGSEQFF
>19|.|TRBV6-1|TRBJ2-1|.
TGTGCCAGCAGTGAATCTGCAGGCCTCCCACTGTACTCGTACAATGAGCAGTTCTTC
CASSESAGLPLYSYNEQFF
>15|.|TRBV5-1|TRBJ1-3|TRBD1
TGCGCCAGCAGCTTGGAGACAGGGAGGAGAAACACCATATATTTT
CASSLETGRRNTIYF
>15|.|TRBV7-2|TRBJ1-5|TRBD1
TGTGCCAGCAGCCGTCTACAGGGGTTCAATCAGCCCCAGCATTTT
CASSRLQGFNQPQHF
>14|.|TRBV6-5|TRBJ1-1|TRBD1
TGTGCCAGCAGTTACTCGACAGGGGGCCTCCAAGCTTTCTTT
CASSYSTGGLQAFF
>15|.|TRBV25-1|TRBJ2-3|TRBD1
TGTGCCAGCAGTGTTTCCAGGGGGCTCGCAGATACGCAGTATTTT
CASSVSRGLADTQYF
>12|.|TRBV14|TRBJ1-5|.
TGTGCCAGCAGCCAAACAGATCAGCCCCAGCATTTT
CASSQTDQPQHF
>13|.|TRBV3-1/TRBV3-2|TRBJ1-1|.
TGTGCCAGCAGCCAGGTCCGACGGGGTGAAGCTTTCTTT
CASSQVRRGEAFF
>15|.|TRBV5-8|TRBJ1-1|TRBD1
TGTGCCAGCAGCTTACTCAGACAGGGCGGCACTGAAGCTTTCTTT
CASSLLRQGGTEAFF
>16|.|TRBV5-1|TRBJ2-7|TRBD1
TGCGCCAGCAGCTTGGGACCCGGGACAGGGAGTTCCGAGCAGTACTTC
CASSLGPGTGSSEQYF
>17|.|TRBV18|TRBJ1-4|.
TGTGCCAGCTCACCCGGTGTTACCAGCGCAACTAATGAAAAACTGTTTTTT
CASSPGVTSATNEKLFF
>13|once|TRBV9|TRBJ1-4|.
TGTGCCAGCAGCGCCTCCCCGAATGAAAAACTGTTTTTT
CASSASPNEKLFF
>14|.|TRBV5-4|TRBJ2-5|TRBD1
TGTGCCAGCAGCAGAGAGACAGGGCGAGAGACCCAGTACTTC
CASSRETGRETQYF
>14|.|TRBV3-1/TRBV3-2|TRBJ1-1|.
TGTGCCAGCAGCCACTCGACAGGGAACACTGAAGCTTTCTTT
CASSHSTGNTEAFF
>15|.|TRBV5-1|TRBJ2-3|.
TGCGCCAGCAGCTTGGATCCCCTTAGCACAGATACGCAGTATTTT
CASSLDPLSTDTQYF
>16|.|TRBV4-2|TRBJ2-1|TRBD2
TGTGCCAGCAGCCAGGCTAGCGGGGGGGCCTGGGATGAGCAGTTCTTC
CASSQASGGAWDEQFF
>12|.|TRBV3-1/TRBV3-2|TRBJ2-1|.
TGTGCCAGCAGCCTTTTCCGCAATGAGCAGTTCTTC
CASSLFRNEQFF
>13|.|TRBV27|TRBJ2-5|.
TGTGCCAGCAGTTTATCTCATCAAGAGACCCAGTACTTC
CASSLSHQETQYF
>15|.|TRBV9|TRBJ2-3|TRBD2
TGTGCCAGCAGCCTAGCGGGGGGGAGGACAGATACGCAGTATTTT
CASSLAGGRTDTQYF
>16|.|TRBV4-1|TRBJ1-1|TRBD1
TGCGCCAGCAGCCAGGTCGTCGGACAGGGCAACCCTGAAGCTTTCTTT
CASSQVVGQGNPEAFF
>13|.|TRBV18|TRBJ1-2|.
TGTGCCAGCTCACCACAATCAGATTACGGCTACACCTTC
CASSPQSDYGYTF
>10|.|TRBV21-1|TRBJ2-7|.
TGTGCCAGCCGCCCAGCGAGGGTGTACTTC
CASRPARVYF
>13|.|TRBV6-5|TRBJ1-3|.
TGTGCCAGCCAACGGTTCTCTGGAAACACCATATATTTT
CASQRFSGNTIYF
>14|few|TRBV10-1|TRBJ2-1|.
TGCGCCAGCAGTGAGTCGTGGACATACAATGAGCAGTTCTTC
CASSESWTYNEQFF
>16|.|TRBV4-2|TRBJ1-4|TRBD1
TGTGCCAGCAGCCAATCGCCCCAGGGGGCGGGTGAAAAACTGTTTTTT
CASSQSPQGAGEKLFF
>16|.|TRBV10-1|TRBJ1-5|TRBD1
TGCGCCAAAAGGGGACAGGGTGTGGGTGGCAATCAGCCCCAGCATTTT
CAKRGQGVGGNQPQHF
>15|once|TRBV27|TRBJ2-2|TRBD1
TGTGCCAGCAGTTTAGACAGGGTGACCACCGGGGAGCTGTTTTTT
CASSLDRVTTGELFF
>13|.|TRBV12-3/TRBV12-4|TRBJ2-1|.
TGTGCCAGCAGTCTCGGGGGGCCCAATGAGCAGTTCTTC
CASSLGGPNEQFF
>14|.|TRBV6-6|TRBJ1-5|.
TGTGCCAGCAGTTACGAGAAGCGCAATCAGCCCCAGCATTTT
CASSYEKRNQPQHF
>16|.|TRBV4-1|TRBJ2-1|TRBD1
TGCGCCAGCAGCCAAGTCGGCAGGGGGCGACACAATGAGCAGTTCTTC
CASSQVGRGRHNEQFF
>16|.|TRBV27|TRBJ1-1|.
TGTGCCAGCAGTCCTGAGCCTTGGACAGCGAACACTGAAGCTTTCTTT
CASSPEPWTANTEAFF
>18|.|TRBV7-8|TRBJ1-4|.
TGTGCCAGCAGCCCCAGCCCCGTTTCTCGGTCAGGGAATGAAAAACTGTTTTTT
CASSPSPVSRSGNEKLFF
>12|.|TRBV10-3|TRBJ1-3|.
TGTGCCATCAGTGAGTCGGGGGGACGATTATATTTT
CAISESGGRLYF
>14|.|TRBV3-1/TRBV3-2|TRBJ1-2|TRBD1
TGTGCCAGCAGCCCCTGGGACAGTAGCTATGGCTACACCTTC
CASSPWDSSYGYTF
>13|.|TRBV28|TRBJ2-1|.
TGTGCCAGCAGTTTACGGACTGTCAATGAGCAGTTCTTC
CASSLRTVNEQFF
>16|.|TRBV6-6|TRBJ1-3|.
TGTGCCAGCAGTTACGGTCGATCTAGCTCTGGAAACACCATATATTTT
CASSYGRSSSGNTIYF
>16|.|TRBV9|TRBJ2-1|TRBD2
TGTGCCAGCAGCGTAGCCTTCGGGGGGTTCAACAATGAGCAGTTCTTC
CASSVAFGGFNNEQFF
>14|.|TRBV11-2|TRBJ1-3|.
TGTGCCAGCAGCTTAGATCCCTCGGGAAACACCATATATTTT
CASSLDPSGNTIYF
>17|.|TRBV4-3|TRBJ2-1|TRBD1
TGCGCCAGCAGCCGCAGAGTGGGACAGCACTTTAACAATGAGCAGTTCTTC
CASSRRVGQHFNNEQFF
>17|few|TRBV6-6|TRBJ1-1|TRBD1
TGTGCCAGCAGTCTTAACAGGGGGCCGCGGAAGAACACTGAAGCTTTCTTT
CASSLNRGPRKNTEAFF
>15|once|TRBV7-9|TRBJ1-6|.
TGTGCCAGCAGCCCCGCAACAGGTCCGAATTCACCCCTCCACTTT
CASSPATGPNSPLHF
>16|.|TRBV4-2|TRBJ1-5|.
TGTGCCAGCAGCAGTTCCAGCAGGGGTGAAAATCAGCCCCAGCATTTT
CASSSSSRGENQPQHF